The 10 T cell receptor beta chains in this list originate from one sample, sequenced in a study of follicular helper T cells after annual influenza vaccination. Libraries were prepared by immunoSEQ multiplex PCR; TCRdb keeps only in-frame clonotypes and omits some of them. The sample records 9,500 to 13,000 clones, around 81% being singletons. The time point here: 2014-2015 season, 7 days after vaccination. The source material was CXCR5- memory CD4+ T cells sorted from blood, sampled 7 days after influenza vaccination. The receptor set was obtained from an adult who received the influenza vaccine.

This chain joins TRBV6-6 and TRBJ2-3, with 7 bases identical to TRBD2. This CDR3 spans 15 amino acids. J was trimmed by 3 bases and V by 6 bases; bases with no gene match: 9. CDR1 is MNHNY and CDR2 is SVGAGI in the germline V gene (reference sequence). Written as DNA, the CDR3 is TGTGCCAGCAGACGCTCGGCCGGGGGGACAGATACGCAGTATTTT. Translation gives CASRRSAGGTDTQYF.

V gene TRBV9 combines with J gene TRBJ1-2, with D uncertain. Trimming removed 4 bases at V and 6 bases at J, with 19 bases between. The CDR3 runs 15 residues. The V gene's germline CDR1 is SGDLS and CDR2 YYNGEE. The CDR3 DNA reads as TGTGCCAGCAGCCCTACGGCCGGCTGGTCTGATGGCTACACCTTC. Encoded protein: CASSPTAGWSDGYTF.

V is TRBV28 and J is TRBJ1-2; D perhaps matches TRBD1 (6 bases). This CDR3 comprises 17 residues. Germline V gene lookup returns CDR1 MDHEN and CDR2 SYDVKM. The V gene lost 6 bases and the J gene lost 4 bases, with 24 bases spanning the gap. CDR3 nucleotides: TGTGCCAGCAGCTCGGGGACATCCCTTCCTAGGACCTATGGCTACACCTTC. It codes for CASSSGTSLPRTYGYTF.

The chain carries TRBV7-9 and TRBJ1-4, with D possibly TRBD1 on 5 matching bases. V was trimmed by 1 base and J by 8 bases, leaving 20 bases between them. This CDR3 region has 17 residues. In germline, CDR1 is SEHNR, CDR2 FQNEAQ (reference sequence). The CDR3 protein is CASSLVGVGTFDEKLFF. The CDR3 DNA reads TGTGCCAGCAGCTTAGTTGGTGTCGGGACTTTTGACGAAAAACTGTTTTTT.

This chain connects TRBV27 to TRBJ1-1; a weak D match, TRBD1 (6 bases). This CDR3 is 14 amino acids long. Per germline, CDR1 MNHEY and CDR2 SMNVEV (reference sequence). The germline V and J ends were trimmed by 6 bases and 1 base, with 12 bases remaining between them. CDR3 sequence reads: CASRKAGANTEAFF. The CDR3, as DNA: TGTGCCAGCAGAAAGGCAGGGGCGAACACTGAAGCTTTCTTT.

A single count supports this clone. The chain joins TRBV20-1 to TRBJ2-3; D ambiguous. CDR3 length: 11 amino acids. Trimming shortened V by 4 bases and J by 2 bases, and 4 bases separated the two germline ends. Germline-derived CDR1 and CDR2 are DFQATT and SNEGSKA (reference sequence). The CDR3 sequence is CSATYTDTQYF. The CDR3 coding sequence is TGCAGTGCTACGTACACAGATACGCAGTATTTT.

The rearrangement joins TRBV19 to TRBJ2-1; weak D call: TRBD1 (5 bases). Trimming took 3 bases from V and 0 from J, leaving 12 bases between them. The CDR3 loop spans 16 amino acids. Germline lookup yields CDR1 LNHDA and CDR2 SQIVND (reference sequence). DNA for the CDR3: TGTGCCAGTAGTATCTCGACAGCAAGCTCCTACAATGAGCAGTTCTTC. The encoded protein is CASSISTASSYNEQFF. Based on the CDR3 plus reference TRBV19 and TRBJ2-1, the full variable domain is DGGITQSPKYLFRKEGQNVTLSCEQNLNHDAMYWYRQDPGQGLRLIYYSQIVNDFQKGDIAEGYSVSREKKESFPLTVTSAQKNPTAFYLCASSISTASSYNEQFFGPGTRLTVL.

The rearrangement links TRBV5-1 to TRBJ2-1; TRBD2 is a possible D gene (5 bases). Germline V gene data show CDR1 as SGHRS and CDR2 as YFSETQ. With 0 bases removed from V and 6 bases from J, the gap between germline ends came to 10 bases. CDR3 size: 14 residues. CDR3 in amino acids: CASSLVEGGNEQFF. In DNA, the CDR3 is TGCGCCAGCAGCTTGGTAGAGGGTGGCAATGAGCAGTTCTTC.

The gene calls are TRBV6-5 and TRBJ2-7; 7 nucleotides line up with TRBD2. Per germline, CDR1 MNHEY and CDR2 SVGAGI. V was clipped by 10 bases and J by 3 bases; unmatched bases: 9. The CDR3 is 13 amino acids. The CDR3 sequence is CATRRTSLYEQYF. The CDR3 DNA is TGTGCCACCAGACGGACTAGTCTCTACGAGCAGTACTTC.

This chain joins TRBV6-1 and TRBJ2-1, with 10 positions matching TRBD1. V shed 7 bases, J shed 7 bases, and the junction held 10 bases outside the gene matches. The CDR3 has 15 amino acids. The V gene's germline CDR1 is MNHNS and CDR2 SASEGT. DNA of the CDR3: TGTGCCAGCATTCAACCGACAGGGGGCAGGAATGAGCAGTTCTTC. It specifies CASIQPTGGRNEQFF.